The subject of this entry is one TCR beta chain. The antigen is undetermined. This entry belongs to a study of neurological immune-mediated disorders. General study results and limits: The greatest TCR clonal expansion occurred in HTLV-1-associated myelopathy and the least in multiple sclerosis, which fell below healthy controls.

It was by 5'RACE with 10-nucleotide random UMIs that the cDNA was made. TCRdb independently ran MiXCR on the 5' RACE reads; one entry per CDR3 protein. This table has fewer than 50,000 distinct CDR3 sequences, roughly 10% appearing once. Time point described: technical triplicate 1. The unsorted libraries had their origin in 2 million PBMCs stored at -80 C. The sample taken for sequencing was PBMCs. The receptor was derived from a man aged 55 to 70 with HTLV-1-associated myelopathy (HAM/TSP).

The CDR3 loop reads CASSLTSAREGLGSYEQYF. The DNA for the CDR3 is TGTGCCAGCAGCTTGACGTCTGCGCGGGAGGGCCTAGGATCCTACGAGCAGTACTTC. This chain uses TRBV11-2 with TRBJ2-7; TRBD2 aligns across 9 bases. J gave up 1 base and V 3 bases, and 16 bases lay outside the gene matches. Germline assignment: CDR1 SGHAT and CDR2 FQNNGV. This CDR3 has 19 amino acids.